This TCR beta chain was sequenced for a study of T cell changes during pregnancy in multiple sclerosis. Method: immunoSEQ multiplex PCR; TCRdb's copy keeps in-frame clones and lacks some. The sample lists tens of thousands of clones, roughly 93% occurring once. From germline, CDR1 is SGHNT and CDR2 YYREEE (reference sequence). There are 14 residues in the CDR3. V was trimmed by 0 bases and J by 7 bases, leaving 14 bases between them. This sequence joins TRBV5-4 and TRBJ2-7; D might be TRBD1 (6 bases). The sequencing here drew on peripheral blood, taken in the second trimester of pregnancy. The sequence was collected from a female donor with multiple sclerosis, enrolled in a pregnancy study. The CDR3 here is CASSLELGQGEQYF. The DNA for the CDR3 is TGTGCCAGCAGCTTGGAGCTGGGTCAGGGGGAGCAGTACTTC.